This is a list of T cell receptor beta chains from one sample in a study of cytomegalovirus exposure and HLA in healthy donors. The table came from immunoSEQ multiplex PCR; TCRdb's copy has only in-frame clones and leaves some out. The sample contains 150,000 to 180,000 clones, roughly 80% of which appear only once. Source material: PBMCs. Receptors were obtained from a woman aged 45-65 years in good health and CMV-seropositive. Each CDR3 is given with its conserved first and last residue. The order of the fields is clone size, D gene, V gene, J gene, CDR3 DNA, CDR3 protein. The D gene is left open where the match is weak. Rows may omit the clone size; those that give it use once, few, many or a size class.

NA	TRBD2	TRBV29-1	TRBJ2-7	TGCAGCGTCGCTAGCGGGCGTGCCTCCGAGCAGTACTTC	CSVASGRASEQYF
NA	TRBD2	TRBV27	TRBJ2-7	TGTGCCAGCAGTTTTTATGGCGGGGGGGGTTACGAGCAGTACTTC	CASSFYGGGGYEQYF
NA	TRBD2	TRBV2	TRBJ2-3	TGTGCCAGCACAGCGGGGGGACGGACAGATACGCAGTATTTT	CASTAGGRTDTQYF
NA	NA	TRBV5-8	TRBJ1-1	TGTGCCAGCAGCTTCAGAGGGGGTACTGAAGCTTTCTTT	CASSFRGGTEAFF
NA	TRBD1	TRBV7-9	TRBJ1-1	TGTGCCAGCAGCTTAGAGGGGGCGCTGGGTACTGAAGCTTTCTTT	CASSLEGALGTEAFF
NA	NA	TRBV7-3	TRBJ2-3	TGTGCCAGCAGCTTAATAGCTCCCACAGATACGCAGTATTTT	CASSLIAPTDTQYF
once	NA	TRBV10-1	TRBJ2-1	TGCGCCAGCAGTCAGGGGACAACAGGGAATCATGAGCAGTTCTTC	CASSQGTTGNHEQFF
NA	TRBD2	TRBV10-3	TRBJ2-1	TGTGCCATCAGAGGACTAGCGAACTACAATGAGCAGTTCTTC	CAIRGLANYNEQFF
NA	TRBD1	TRBV5-1	TRBJ1-4	TGCGCCAGCAGCTTATCAGGGGGTGATGAAAAACTGTTTTTT	CASSLSGGDEKLFF
NA	NA	TRBV30	TRBJ1-2	TGTGCCTGGAGTTCGCGGGGAACTAACTATGGCTACACCTTC	CAWSSRGTNYGYTF
NA	TRBD1	TRBV27	TRBJ1-5	TGTGCCAGTCGTAGGTCGGGACAGGGGATTAAACAGCCCCAGCATTTT	CASRRSGQGIKQPQHF
NA	NA	TRBV10-2	TRBJ2-2	TGCGCCAGCAGTGTATCGGGGGTCGGGGAGCTGTTTTTT	CASSVSGVGELFF
NA	TRBD1	TRBV10-1	TRBJ2-2	TGCGCCAGCAGACCGGGACAGGGCAACACCGGGGAGCTGTTTTTT	CASRPGQGNTGELFF
NA	NA	TRBV27	TRBJ2-5	TGTGCCAGCAAAAAGGACAGAGACCAAGAGACCCAGTACTTC	CASKKDRDQETQYF
once	TRBD1	TRBV27	TRBJ1-2	TGTGCCAGCATGAAAGGGGGCGCAAACTATGGCTACACCTTC	CASMKGGANYGYTF
NA	NA	TRBV5-1	TRBJ1-2	TGCGCCAGCAGCCCTGGACAGTCAGGCTATGGCTACACCTTC	CASSPGQSGYGYTF
once	NA	TRBV7-9	TRBJ1-1	TGTGCCAGCAGCTTCGGTCAGGCGAACACTGAAGCTTTCTTT	CASSFGQANTEAFF
once	NA	TRBV27	TRBJ1-4	TGTGCCAGCAGTTACGACAGGAACTTCCAAAAACTGTTTTTT	CASSYDRNFQKLFF
NA	TRBD2	TRBV19	TRBJ2-3	TGTGCCAGTAGCATCCTAGCGGGGGGTGATACGCAGTATTTT	CASSILAGGDTQYF
NA	TRBD1	TRBV7-8	TRBJ1-2	TGTGCCAGCAGCTCCCCTCTACAGGGGTATGGCTACACCTTC	CASSSPLQGYGYTF
once	NA	TRBV6-6	TRBJ2-7	TGTGCCAGCAGCCGCCGTGACTTGGGCGAGCAGTACTTC	CASSRRDLGEQYF
NA	TRBD1	TRBV5-4	TRBJ2-2	TGTGCCAGCAGCAAGGGACAGGGGGCGGCGAAATACACCGGGGAGCTGTTTTTT	CASSKGQGAAKYTGELFF
NA	NA	TRBV30	TRBJ2-2	TGTGCCTGGAATTCTTGGTTAGGGGCCGGGGAGCTGTTTTTT	CAWNSWLGAGELFF
NA	NA	TRBV4-1	TRBJ2-7	TGCGCCAGCAGCCAAGATCCGTTATCCTACGAGCAGTACTTC	CASSQDPLSYEQYF
NA	TRBD1	TRBV6-5	TRBJ1-4	TGTGCCAGCAAGGAACAGGGGACTGAAAAACTGTTTTTT	CASKEQGTEKLFF
NA	NA	TRBV7-2	TRBJ2-3	TGTGCCAGCAGCTTAAGAGGGTACGAAACAGATACGCAGTATTTT	CASSLRGYETDTQYF
NA	TRBD2	TRBV6-5	TRBJ2-2	TGTGCCAGCAGTTGGGCTAGCGGGGGGAACGGGGAGCTGTTTTTT	CASSWASGGNGELFF
NA	TRBD1	TRBV7-2	TRBJ1-6	TGTGCCAGCAGCTTAATGGCACAGGGGGCTAATTCACCCCTCCACTTT	CASSLMAQGANSPLHF
once	TRBD1	TRBV19	TRBJ2-7	TGTGCCAGTAGTATAACGGGACAGTCGGTCTACGAGCAGTACTTC	CASSITGQSVYEQYF